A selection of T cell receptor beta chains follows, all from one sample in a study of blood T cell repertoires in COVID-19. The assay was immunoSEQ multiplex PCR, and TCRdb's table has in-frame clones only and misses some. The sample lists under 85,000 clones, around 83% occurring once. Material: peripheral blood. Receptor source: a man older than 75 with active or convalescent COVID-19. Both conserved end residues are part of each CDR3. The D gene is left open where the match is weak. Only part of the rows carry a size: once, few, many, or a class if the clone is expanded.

TGCGCCAGCAGTTCCGGCAGGGGGTACAATGAGCAGTTCTTC,CASSSGRGYNEQFF,TRBJ2-1,NA,TRBD1,TRBV10-1
TGTGCCATCACCGAGGGTTTGGACCGGGAGACCCAGTACTTC,CAITEGLDRETQYF,TRBJ2-5,NA,NA,TRBV10-3
TGCGCCAGCAGTCAAATAACTAGCGGGGGTTCCGCAGATACGCAGTATTTT,CASSQITSGGSADTQYF,TRBJ2-3,NA,TRBD2,TRBV5-1
TGTGCCAGCAGGTTGGGCCGGACTAGCGGGGGATACAATGAGCAGTTCTTC,CASRLGRTSGGYNEQFF,TRBJ2-1,NA,TRBD2,TRBV7-3
TGTGCCAGCAGCTTGATCGCAGGATTGAACTATGGCTACACCTTC,CASSLIAGLNYGYTF,TRBJ1-2,NA,NA,TRBV5-5
TGTGCCAGCAGTTTTCCGGGGACAGTACCAGATGGCTACACCTTC,CASSFPGTVPDGYTF,TRBJ1-2,NA,TRBD1,TRBV28
TGTGCCAGCGATCGGGGCGGGAGGGGAGAGACCCAGTACTTC,CASDRGGRGETQYF,TRBJ2-5,few,TRBD2,TRBV6-6
TGTGCCAGCAAGCGCGGGGGGCGCGATAACTATGGCTACACCTTC,CASKRGGRDNYGYTF,TRBJ1-2,NA,NA,TRBV6-5
TGTGCCAGCAGCTTGGCGTCTGCGGGGGGAAGTAATGAGCAGTTCTTC,CASSLASAGGSNEQFF,TRBJ2-1,once,TRBD2,TRBV5-4
TGTGCCAGCAGCTTGAGGGACAACGAGCAGTACTTC,CASSLRDNEQYF,TRBJ2-7,NA,NA,TRBV5-8
TGCGCCAGCAGCGCCTCCAGGGGCTCCGATGGCTACACCTTC,CASSASRGSDGYTF,TRBJ1-2,NA,NA,TRBV5-1
TGTGCCAGCAGCTTTAGAGGGCCTAGGACAGGGTTGGGAGAGACCCAGTACTTC,CASSFRGPRTGLGETQYF,TRBJ2-5,once,TRBD1,TRBV11-2
TGTGCCAGCAGCCCACGGGACAGGCAGGGAAATCAGCCCCAGCATTTT,CASSPRDRQGNQPQHF,TRBJ1-5,NA,TRBD1,TRBV6-4
TGTGCCAGCAGCTTCAACACCCAGCCAGGGATTAACTATGGCTACACCTTC,CASSFNTQPGINYGYTF,TRBJ1-2,NA,NA,TRBV7-8
TGTGCCAGCAGCTCGGGACTAGCGGGAGGATCTACCACCTACGAGCAGTACTTC,CASSSGLAGGSTTYEQYF,TRBJ2-7,NA,TRBD2,TRBV9
TGCAGCGTCGGCCGGGGGGGGATGGAGACCCAGTACTTC,CSVGRGGMETQYF,TRBJ2-5,NA,TRBD2,TRBV29-1
TGTGCCAGTAGTCCTCGAGGTTTTGGGGAGACCCAGTACTTC,CASSPRGFGETQYF,TRBJ2-5,NA,NA,TRBV19